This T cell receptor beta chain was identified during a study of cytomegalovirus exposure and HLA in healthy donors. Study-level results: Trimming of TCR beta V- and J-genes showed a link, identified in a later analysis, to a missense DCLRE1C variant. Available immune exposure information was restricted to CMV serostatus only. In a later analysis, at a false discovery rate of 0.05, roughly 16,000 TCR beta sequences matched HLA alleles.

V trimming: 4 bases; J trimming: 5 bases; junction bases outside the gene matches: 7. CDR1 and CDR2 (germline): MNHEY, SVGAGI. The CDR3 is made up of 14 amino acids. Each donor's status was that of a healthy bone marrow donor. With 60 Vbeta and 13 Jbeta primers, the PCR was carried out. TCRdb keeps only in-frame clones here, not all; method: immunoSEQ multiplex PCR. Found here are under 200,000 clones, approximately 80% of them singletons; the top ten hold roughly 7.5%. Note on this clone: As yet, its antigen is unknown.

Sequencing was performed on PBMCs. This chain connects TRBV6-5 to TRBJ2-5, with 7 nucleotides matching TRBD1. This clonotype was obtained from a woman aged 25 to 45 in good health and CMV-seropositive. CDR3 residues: CASSLFRGLETQYF. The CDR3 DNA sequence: TGTGCCAGCAGTTTGTTTAGGGGGCTGGAGACCCAGTACTTC.